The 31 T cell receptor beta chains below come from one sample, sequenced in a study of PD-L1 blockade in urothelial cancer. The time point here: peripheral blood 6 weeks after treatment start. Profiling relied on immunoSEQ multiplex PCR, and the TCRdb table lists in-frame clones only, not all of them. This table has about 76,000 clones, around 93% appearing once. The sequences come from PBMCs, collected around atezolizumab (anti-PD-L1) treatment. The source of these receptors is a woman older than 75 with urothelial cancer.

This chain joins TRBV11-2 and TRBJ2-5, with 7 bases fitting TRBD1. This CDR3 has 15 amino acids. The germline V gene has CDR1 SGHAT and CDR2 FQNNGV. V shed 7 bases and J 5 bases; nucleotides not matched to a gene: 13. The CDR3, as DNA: TGTGCCAGCAACGAGGGGGCTTCAACAGGGGAGACCCAGTACTTC. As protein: CASNEGASTGETQYF. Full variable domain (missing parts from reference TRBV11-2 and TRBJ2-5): EAGVAQSPRYKIIEKRQSVAFWCNPISGHATLYWYQQILGQGPKLLIQFQNNGVVDDSQLPKDRFSAERLKGVDSTLKIQPAKLEDSAVYLCASNEGASTGETQYFGPGTRLLVL.

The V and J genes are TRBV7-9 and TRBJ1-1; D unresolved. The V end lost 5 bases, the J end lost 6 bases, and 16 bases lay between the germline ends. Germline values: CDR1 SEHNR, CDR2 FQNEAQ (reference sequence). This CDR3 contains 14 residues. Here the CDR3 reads CASSGFGGSAEAFF. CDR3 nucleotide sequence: TGTGCCAGCAGCGGGTTCGGCGGGTCCGCTGAAGCTTTCTTT. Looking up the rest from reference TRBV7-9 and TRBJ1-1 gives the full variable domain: DTGVSQNPRHKITKRGQNVTFRCDPISEHNRLYWYRQTLGQGPEFLTYFQNEAQLEKSRLLSDRFSAERPKGSFSTLEIQRTEQGDSAMYLCASSGFGGSAEAFFGQGTRLTVV.

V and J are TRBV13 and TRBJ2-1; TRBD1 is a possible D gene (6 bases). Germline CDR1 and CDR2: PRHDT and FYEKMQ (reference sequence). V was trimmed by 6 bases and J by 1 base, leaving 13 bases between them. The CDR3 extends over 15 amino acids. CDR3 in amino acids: CASRATGSSYNEQFF. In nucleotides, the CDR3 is TGTGCCAGCAGAGCTACAGGGTCTTCCTACAATGAGCAGTTCTTC.

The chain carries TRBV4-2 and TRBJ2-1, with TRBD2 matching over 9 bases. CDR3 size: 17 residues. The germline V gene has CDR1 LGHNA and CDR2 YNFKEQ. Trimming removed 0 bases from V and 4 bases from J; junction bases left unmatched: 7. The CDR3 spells CASSQDVAGGIYNEQFF. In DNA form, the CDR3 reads TGTGCCAGCAGCCAAGATGTCGCGGGAGGGATTTACAATGAGCAGTTCTTC.

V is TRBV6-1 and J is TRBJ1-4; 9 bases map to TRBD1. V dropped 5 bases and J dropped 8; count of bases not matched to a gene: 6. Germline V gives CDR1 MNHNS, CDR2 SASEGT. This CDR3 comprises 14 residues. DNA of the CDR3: TGTGCCAGCAGTAGGGACAGGGCGGGGGAAAAACTGTTTTTT. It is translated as CASSRDRAGEKLFF.

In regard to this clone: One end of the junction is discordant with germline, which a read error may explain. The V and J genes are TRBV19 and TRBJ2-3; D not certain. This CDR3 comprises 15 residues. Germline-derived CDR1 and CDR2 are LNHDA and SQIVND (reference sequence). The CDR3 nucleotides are TGTGCCAGTAGTATCGGTAGCATCTTCACAAATACGCAGTATTTT. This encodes CASSIGSIFTNTQYF.

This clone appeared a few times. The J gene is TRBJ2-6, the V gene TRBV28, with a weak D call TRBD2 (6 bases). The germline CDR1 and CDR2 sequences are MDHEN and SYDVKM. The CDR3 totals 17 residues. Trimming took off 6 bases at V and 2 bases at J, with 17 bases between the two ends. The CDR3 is CASSLPREKAGANVLTF. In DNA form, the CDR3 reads TGTGCCAGCAGCCTGCCGCGGGAAAAGGCTGGGGCCAACGTCCTGACTTTC. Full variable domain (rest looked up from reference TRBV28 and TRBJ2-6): DVKVTQSSRYLVKRTGEKVFLECVQDMDHENMFWYRQDPGLGLRLIYFSYDVKMKEKGDIPEGYSVSREKKERFSLILESASTNQTSMYLCASSLPREKAGANVLTFGAGSRLTVL.

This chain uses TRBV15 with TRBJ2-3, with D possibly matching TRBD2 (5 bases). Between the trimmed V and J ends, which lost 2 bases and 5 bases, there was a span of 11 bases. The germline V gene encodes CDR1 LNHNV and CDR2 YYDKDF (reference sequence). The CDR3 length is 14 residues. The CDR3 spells CATSRKSGIDTQYF. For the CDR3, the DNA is TGTGCCACCAGCAGAAAGTCGGGGATAGATACGCAGTATTTT.

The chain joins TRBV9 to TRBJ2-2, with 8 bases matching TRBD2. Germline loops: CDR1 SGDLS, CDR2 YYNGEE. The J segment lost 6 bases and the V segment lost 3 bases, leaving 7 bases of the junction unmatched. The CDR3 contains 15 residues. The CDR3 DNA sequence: TGTGCCAGCAGCGCCGGGACTAGTAACCCCGGGGAGCTGTTTTTT. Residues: CASSAGTSNPGELFF.

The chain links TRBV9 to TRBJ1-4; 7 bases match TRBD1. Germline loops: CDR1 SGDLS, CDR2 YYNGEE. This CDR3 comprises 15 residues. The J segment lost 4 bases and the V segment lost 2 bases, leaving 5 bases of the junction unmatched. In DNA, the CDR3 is TGTGCCAGCAGCGTGTCTGGACAGGATAATGAAAAACTGTTTTTT. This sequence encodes CASSVSGQDNEKLFF.

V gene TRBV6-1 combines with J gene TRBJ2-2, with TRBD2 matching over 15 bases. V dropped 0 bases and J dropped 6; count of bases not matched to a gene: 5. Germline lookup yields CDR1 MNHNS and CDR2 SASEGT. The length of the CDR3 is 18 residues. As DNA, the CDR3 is TGTGCCAGCAGTGAAGCCGGACTAGCGGGAGGGCCCGCCGGGGAGCTGTTTTTT. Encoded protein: CASSEAGLAGGPAGELFF.

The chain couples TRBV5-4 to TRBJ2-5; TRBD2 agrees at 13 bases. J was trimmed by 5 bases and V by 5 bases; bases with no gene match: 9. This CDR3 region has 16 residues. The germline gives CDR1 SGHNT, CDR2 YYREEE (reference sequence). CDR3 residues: CASRTGTSGTWETQYF. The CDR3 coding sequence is TGTGCCAGCAGAACCGGGACTAGCGGGACCTGGGAGACCCAGTACTTC.

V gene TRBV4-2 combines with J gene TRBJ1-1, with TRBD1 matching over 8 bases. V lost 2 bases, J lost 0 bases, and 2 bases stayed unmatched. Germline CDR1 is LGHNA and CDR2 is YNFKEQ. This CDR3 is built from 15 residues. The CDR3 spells CASSQTTGVNTEAFF. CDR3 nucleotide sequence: TGTGCCAGCAGCCAAACGACAGGGGTGAACACTGAAGCTTTCTTT.

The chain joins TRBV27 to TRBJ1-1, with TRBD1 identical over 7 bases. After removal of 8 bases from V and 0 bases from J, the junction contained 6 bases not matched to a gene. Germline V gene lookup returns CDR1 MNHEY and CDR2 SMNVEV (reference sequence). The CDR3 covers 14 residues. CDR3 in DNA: TGTGCCAGCTGTGGAGGGGGCCTGAACACTGAAGCTTTCTTT. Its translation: CASCGGGLNTEAFF.

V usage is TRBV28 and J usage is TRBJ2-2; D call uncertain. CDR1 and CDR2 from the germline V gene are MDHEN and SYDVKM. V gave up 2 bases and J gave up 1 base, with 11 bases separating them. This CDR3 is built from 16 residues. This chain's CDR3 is CASSLPPSGNTGELFF. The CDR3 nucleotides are TGTGCCAGCAGTTTACCTCCGAGTGGGAACACCGGGGAGCTGTTTTTT.

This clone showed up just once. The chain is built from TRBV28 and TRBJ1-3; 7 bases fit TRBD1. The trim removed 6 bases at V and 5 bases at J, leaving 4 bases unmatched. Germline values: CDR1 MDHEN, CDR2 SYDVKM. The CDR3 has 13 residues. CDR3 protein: CASSQGERNTIYF. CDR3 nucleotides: TGTGCCAGCAGCCAGGGGGAGAGAAACACCATATATTTT.

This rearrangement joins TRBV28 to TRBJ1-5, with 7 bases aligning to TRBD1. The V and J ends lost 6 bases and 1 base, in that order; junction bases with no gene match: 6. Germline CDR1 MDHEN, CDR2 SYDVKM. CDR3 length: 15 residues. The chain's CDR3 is CASSRQGGSNQPQHF. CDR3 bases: TGTGCCAGCAGCCGACAGGGTGGGAGCAATCAGCCCCAGCATTTT.

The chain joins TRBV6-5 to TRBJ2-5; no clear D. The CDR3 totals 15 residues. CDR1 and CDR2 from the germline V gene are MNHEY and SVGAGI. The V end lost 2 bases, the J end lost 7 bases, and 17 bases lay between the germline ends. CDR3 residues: CASSYLELDRRTQYF. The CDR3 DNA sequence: TGTGCCAGCAGTTACCTGGAATTAGACCGGAGGACCCAGTACTTC.

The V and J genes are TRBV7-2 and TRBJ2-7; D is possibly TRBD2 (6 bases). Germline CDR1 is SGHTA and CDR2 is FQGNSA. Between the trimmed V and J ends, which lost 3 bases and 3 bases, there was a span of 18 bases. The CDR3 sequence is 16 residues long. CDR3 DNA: TGTGCCAGCAGCTTGGCGGGGTCGGGAGCAGGCTACGAGCAGTACTTC. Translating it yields CASSLAGSGAGYEQYF.

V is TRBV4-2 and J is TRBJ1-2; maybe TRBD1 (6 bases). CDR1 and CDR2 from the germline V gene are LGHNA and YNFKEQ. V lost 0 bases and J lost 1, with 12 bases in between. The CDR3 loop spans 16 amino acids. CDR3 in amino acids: CASSQDGTRVNYGYTF. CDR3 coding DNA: TGTGCCAGCAGCCAAGATGGGACAAGAGTTAACTATGGCTACACCTTC.

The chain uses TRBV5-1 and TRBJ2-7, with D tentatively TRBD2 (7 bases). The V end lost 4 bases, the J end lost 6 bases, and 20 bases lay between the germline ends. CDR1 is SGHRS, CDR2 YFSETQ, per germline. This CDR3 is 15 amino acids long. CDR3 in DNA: TGCGCCAGCAGCCCCGGAGGGGGGGCCCAGGGCGAGCAGTACTTC. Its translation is CASSPGGGAQGEQYF.

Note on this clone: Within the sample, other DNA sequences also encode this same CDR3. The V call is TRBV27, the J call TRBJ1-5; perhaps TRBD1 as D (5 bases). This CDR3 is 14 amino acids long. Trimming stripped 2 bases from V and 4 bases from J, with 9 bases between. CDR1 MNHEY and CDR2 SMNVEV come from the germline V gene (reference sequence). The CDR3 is CASSLRGSNQPQHF. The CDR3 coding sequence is TGTGCCAGCAGTTTACGGGGGTCTAATCAGCCCCAGCATTTT.

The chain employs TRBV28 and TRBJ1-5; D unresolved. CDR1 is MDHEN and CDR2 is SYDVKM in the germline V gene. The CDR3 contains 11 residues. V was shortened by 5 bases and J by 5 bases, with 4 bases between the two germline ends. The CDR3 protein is CASSPDQPQHF. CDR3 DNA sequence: TGTGCCAGCAGTCCCGATCAGCCCCAGCATTTT.

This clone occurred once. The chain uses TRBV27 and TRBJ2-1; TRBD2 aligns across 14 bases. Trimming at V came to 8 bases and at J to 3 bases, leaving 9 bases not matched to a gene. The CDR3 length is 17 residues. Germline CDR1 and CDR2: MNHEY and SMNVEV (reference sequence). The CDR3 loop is CASRQGTSGGLYNEQFF. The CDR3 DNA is TGTGCCAGCCGCCAGGGGACTAGCGGGGGACTCTACAATGAGCAGTTCTTC.

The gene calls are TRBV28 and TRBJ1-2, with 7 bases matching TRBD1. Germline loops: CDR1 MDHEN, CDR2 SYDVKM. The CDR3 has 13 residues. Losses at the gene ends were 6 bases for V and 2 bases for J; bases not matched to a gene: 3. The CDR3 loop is CASRTTGNYGYTF. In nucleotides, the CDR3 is TGTGCCAGCAGAACGACAGGGAACTATGGCTACACCTTC.

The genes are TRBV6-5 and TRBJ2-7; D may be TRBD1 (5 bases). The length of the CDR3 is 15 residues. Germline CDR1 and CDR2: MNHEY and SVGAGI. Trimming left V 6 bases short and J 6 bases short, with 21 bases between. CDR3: CASSPTSGISGEQYF. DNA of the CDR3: TGTGCCAGCAGCCCCACCTCAGGGATTTCAGGCGAGCAGTACTTC.

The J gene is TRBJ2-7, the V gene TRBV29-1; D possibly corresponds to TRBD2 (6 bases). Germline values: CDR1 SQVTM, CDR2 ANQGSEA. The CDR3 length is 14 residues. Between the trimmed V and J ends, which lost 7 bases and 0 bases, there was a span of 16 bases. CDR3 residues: CSATLGGTSYEQYF. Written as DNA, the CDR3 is TGCAGCGCTACTCTCGGAGGGACCTCCTACGAGCAGTACTTC.

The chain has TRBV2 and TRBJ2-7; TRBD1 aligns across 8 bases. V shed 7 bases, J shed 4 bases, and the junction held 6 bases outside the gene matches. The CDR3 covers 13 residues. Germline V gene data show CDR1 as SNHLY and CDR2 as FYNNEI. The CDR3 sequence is CASNLQGGYEQYF. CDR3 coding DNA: TGTGCCAGCAACTTACAGGGGGGTTACGAGCAGTACTTC.

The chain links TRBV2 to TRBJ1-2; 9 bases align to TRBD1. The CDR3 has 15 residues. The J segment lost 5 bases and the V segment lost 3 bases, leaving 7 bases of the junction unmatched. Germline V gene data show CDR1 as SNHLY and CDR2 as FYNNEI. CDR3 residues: CASSDPDRGSYGYTF. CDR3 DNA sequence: TGTGCCAGCAGTGACCCGGACAGGGGATCATATGGCTACACCTTC.

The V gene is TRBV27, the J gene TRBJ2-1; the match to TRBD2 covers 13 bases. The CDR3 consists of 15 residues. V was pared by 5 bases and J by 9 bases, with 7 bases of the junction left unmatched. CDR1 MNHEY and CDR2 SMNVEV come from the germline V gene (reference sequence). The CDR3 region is CASSRPGLAGSEQFF. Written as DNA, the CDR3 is TGTGCCAGCAGTCGGCCGGGACTAGCGGGAAGTGAGCAGTTCTTC.

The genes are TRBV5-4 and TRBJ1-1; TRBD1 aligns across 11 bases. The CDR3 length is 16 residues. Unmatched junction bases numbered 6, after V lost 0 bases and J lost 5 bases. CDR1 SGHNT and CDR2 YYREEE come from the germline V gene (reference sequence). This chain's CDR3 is CASSLEDRGRKTEAFF. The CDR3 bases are TGTGCCAGCAGCTTGGAGGACAGGGGGCGCAAGACTGAAGCTTTCTTT.